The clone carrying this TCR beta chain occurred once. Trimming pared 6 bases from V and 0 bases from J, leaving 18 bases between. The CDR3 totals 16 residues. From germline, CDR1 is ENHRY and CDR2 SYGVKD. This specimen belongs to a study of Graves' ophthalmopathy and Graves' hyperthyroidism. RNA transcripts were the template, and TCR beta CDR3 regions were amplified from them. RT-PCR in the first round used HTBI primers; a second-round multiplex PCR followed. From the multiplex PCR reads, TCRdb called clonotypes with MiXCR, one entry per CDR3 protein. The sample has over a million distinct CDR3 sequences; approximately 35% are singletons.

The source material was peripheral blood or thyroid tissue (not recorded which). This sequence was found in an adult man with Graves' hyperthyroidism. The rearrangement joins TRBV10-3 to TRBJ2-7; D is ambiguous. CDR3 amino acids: CAISRPTAGSSYEQYF. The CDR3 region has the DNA TGTGCCATCAGCAGGCCAACGGCAGGCAGCTCCTACGAGCAGTACTTC.